The rows below give T cell receptor beta chains drawn from one sample of a study of technical replicates of blood from several donors. Sequencing used immunoSEQ multiplex PCR; TCRdb keeps in-frame clones, though not all of them. The table shows approximately 76,000 clones, with 97% occurring only once. Sequencing was carried out using T cells isolated from PBMCs. The receptors derive from a human donor in good health. The CDR3 runs from the conserved cysteine through the conserved F or W.

v_call,cdr3_aa
TRBV27,CASTPRPESNTEAFF
TRBV5-1,CASSMDGDSGNTIYF
TRBV19,CASSIRARVEEKLFF
TRBV2,CASSEGPGWNSYEQYF
TRBV5-1,CASSPELTGFYGYTF
TRBV5-4,CASSWSERHEQYF
TRBV6-5,CASSSQSLAKNIQYF
TRBV4-1,CASSQEFRGPIKFYEQYF
TRBV5-1,CASSNGQGSYNEQFF
TRBV19,CASSMRNQPQHF
TRBV5-4,CASSLDWGWQFF
TRBV7-9,CASSLEAGGKRNEQFF
TRBV5-4,CASSAGQGYNEQFF
TRBV6-5,CASSGGSYNEQFF
TRBV2,CASSLTVEGYTF
TRBV5-1,CASSQGVGPEAFF
TRBV6-4,CASSDFRQGTTQYF
TRBV6-1,CASGDPGQGASGYTF
TRBV19,CASRPASGGSRETQYF
TRBV2,CASRGTAGIQETQYF
TRBV28,CASSLGGPYEQYF
TRBV28,CASSPLQLAGGETQYF
TRBV5-4,CASSLAGYSDSGNTIYF
TRBV30,CAWNREGLAVYEQYF
TRBV5-8,CASSLQGMNTEAFF
TRBV30,CAWSVPGNEQFF
TRBV19,CASSGAGTGSEKLFF
TRBV27,CATLRGAGTEAFF
TRBV5-4,CASSLSGTPTDTQYF
TRBV27,CASRELAGKGNIQYF
TRBV5-1,CASSSAGAPGYGNEKLFF
TRBV19,CASSSGAPSWYGYTF
TRBV5-1,CASSLGRTGTSRSYEQYF
TRBV2,CASTTDRGRSAFF
TRBV7-9,CASSLERDSEAFF
TRBV6-6,CASSYEVRGGTFF
TRBV10-3,CATSNQDNEQFF
TRBV6-1,CASSAGQGGFGEQFF
TRBV18,CASSPEQGSSPLHF
TRBV11-3,CASSLVGGTEQYF
TRBV28,CASSLPLSSGNTIYF
TRBV4-1,CASSQGGWFGEGEGRGEQYF
TRBV5-4,CASSLATDRESGNTIYF
TRBV7-9,CASSLGTGGGNQPQHF
TRBV7-8,CASSSRDRGFNEQFF
TRBV4-2,CASSQDHKETQYF
TRBV6-6,CASRDGTVGLMKTQYF
TRBV5-6,CASSLIIPHGYTF
TRBV6-5,CASSYGGWGNQPQHF
TRBV29-1,CSVGFELRTDTQYF
TRBV10-1,CASSASIQGPQPQHF